The entry below gives a single TCR beta chain sequence along with its context. This entry comes from a study of blood T cell repertoires in COVID-19. Study as a whole: Some COVID-19 samples were acute and others convalescent; all came from the United States, Italy and Spain. In each case, the material was cDNA or gDNA derived from T cells, B-cell-depleted T cells, or PBMCs.

CDR1 SGHRS and CDR2 YFSETQ come from the germline V gene. The CDR3 loop spans 14 amino acids. The V gene lost 0 bases and the J gene lost 1 base, with 8 bases spanning the gap. Authors' methods: Scientists estimated how many nucleated cells there were by amplifying reference gene primers. Clones were read by immunoSEQ multiplex PCR, and TCRdb kept only the in-frame ones, dropping some. V, J and clone size were drawn from that table, and D and trimming were deduced from the DNA. The sample holds some 9,900 clones, roughly 87% seen once. This TCR came from a human donor in a cohort sampled during active COVID-19. J is TRBJ2-7 and V is TRBV5-1, with D perhaps TRBD2 (6 bases). The specimen was peripheral blood. The CDR3 sequence: CASSLAGGSYEQYF. The CDR3 nucleotides read TGCGCCAGCAGCTTGGCCGGGGGATCCTACGAGCAGTACTTC.